This T cell receptor beta chain was sequenced for a study of patients and donors after allogeneic stem cell transplantation (TCRdb year 2020). This clonotype has a handful of counts. Its target antigen remains unknown. No much larger clone exists at a distance of one base, and base qualities are not known. The library relied on RT-PCR. TCRdb names NextSeq 550 as the instrument used. TCRdb trimmed the raw reads at Q25, called clones with MiXCR and kept productive beta chains. All rows with the same CDR3 protein become a single entry with the most common DNA and genes. The sample table records some 11,000 distinct CDR3 sequences; under 30% of these occur just once. The top ten hold about 51% of the sample. V drops 3 bases and J drops 3 bases, leaving 11 bases in between. Via the germline V gene, CDR1 is SQVTM and CDR2 ANQGSEA. Including cysteine and phenylalanine, the CDR3 has 13 amino acids. Only the CDR3 region is kept as DNA, spanning 39 bases read in frame from base 1.

The source of this sequence is a human donor who was either an allogeneic HSCT recipient or a stem cell or donor lymphocyte infusion donor (not recorded which). It is not recorded whose cells these are; they may come from a transplant donor. The chain joins TRBV29-1 to TRBJ1-2; 5 matching bases give a weak D call of TRBD1. Source material: blood, either unsorted or a sorted T cell fraction (not recorded which). In nucleotide form, the sequence is TGCAGCGTTGAGGTGATGGGGGACTATGGCTACACCTTC. It translates as CSVEVMGDYGYTF.